This T cell receptor (beta chain) appears in the sequencing data of a study of cytomegalovirus exposure and HLA in healthy donors. Study observations and caveats: In an earlier analysis, in roughly 600 donors, most V segments appeared productive either ~90% or ~30% of the time. Per published accounts, TCR beta sequences correctly predicted the HLA-A and HLA-B alleles of most subjects. In a later analysis, TCR association rates varied by HLA locus: DRB1 most, HLA-C fewest.

Researchers ran the PCR with 60 Vbeta and 13 Jbeta primers. The assay was immunoSEQ multiplex PCR, and TCRdb's table has in-frame clones only and misses some. The sample holds approximately 170,000 clones, roughly 72% seen once. Comments on this clone: Its antigen is unidentified.

The CDR3 is 16 amino acids. CDR1 MGHDK and CDR2 SYGVNS come from the germline V gene. V trimming: 2 bases; J trimming: 4 bases; junction bases outside the gene matches: 5. This receptor was taken from a woman between 35 and 50 years old in good health and CMV-seronegative. What was sequenced was PBMCs. The V call is TRBV25-1, the J call TRBJ1-4, with 9 bases matching TRBD1. The CDR3 DNA follows: TGTGCCAGCAGTGAAGGGACAGGGTGGAGTAATGAAAAACTGTTTTTT. Translation: CASSEGTGWSNEKLFF.